This TCR beta chain derives from a study of vaccination and CD4 T cells after COVID-19. This CDR3 is 16 amino acids long. The V end lost 0 bases, the J end lost 2 bases, and 13 bases lay between the germline ends. Per germline, CDR1 MNHEY and CDR2 SVGEGT. TCRdb processed the PCR reads anew with MiXCR; each CDR3 protein has one entry. The sample includes 26,000 or so distinct CDR3 sequences, 50% to 65% seen only once; the top ten take 5.5%. Sample time point: late sampling 161 to 241 days after vaccination in a few convalescent patients. The sequencing used CD4+ T cells from blood, collected about 7 months after SARS-CoV-2 vaccination. V is TRBV6-2 or TRBV6-3 and J is TRBJ2-5; D may match TRBD1 or TRBD2 (5 bases each). The receptor's source is a human donor who had recovered from COVID-19. The CDR3 region has the DNA TGTGCCAGCAGTTACTCCCGGGACGTAAAACAAGAGACCCAGTACTTC. This translates into CASSYSRDVKQETQYF.